A selection of T cell receptor beta chains follows, all from one sample in a study of T cell repertoires in cytomegalovirus infection. TCRdb re-called the reads through MiXCR, storing one row per CDR3 protein. The table lists over 45,000 distinct CDR3 sequences, approximately 19% of them singletons. No antigens are known for them. The material sequenced was CD8+ T cells from cultured PBMCs, taken from culture after CMV antigen stimulation. The source of these receptors is a human donor in good health (CMV status not recorded). Some clones in this sample may be carry-over from other donors' samples. The CDR3 runs from the conserved cysteine through the conserved F or W. A D gene is named only where the DNA matches it firmly. Clone size is not always given. Where it is, it says once, few, many or a class for expanded clones.

v_gene,j_gene,abundance,d_gene,CDR3aa,CDR3nt
TRBV12-3/TRBV12-4,TRBJ2-2,many,TRBD1,CAGRGDREVPGELFF,TGTGCCGGACGAGGGGACAGGGAAGTTCCCGGGGAGCTGTTTTTT
TRBV5-4,TRBJ2-5,.,.,CASSETGQETQYF,TGTGCCAGCAGCGAGACAGGCCAAGAGACCCAGTACTTC
TRBV20-1,TRBJ2-7,.,.,CSARGGGLSSYEQYF,TGCAGTGCTAGAGGGGGGGGGCTGAGCTCCTACGAGCAGTACTTC
TRBV6-2/TRBV6-3,TRBJ2-2,few,.,CASSYSSPAANTGELFF,TGTGCCAGCAGTTACTCTAGTCCAGCGGCGAACACCGGGGAGCTGTTTTTT
TRBV15,TRBJ2-7,once,.,CATSRDPADNYEQYF,TGTGCCACCAGCAGAGATCCAGCTGACAACTACGAGCAGTACTTC
TRBV7-2,TRBJ1-1,many,.,CASTRWDGLNTEAFF,TGTGCCAGCACCCGGTGGGACGGCTTGAACACTGAAGCTTTCTTT
TRBV2,TRBJ2-7,few,TRBD1,CASKDRSNYEQYF,TGTGCCAGCAAGGACAGGAGCAACTACGAGCAGTACTTC
TRBV27,TRBJ2-7,.,.,CASSFRQDYEQYF,TGTGCCAGCAGTTTCAGGCAGGACTACGAGCAGTACTTC
TRBV12-3/TRBV12-4,TRBJ1-4,many,.,CASSLGWGATNEKLFF,TGTGCCAGCAGTTTAGGGTGGGGGGCCACGAATGAAAAACTGTTTTTT
TRBV19,TRBJ1-1,.,.,CASSIFGGARNTEAFF,TGTGCCAGTAGTATATTTGGGGGGGCGCGGAACACTGAAGCTTTCTTT
TRBV27,TRBJ2-7,.,.,CASSLAPLTEQYF,TGTGCCAGCAGTTTGGCCCCCCTGACGGAGCAGTACTTC
TRBV30,TRBJ2-1,.,TRBD2,CAWTGLAGNSYNEQFF,TGTGCCTGGACGGGACTAGCGGGGAATTCCTACAATGAGCAGTTCTTC
TRBV5-6,TRBJ2-4,.,.,CASSFSLLAKNIQYF,TGTGCCAGCAGCTTCAGCCTCCTAGCCAAAAACATTCAGTACTTC
TRBV7-3,TRBJ2-3,many,TRBD2,CASSLGLAGRTDTQYF,TGTGCCAGCAGCCTCGGACTAGCGGGGCGCACAGATACGCAGTATTTT
TRBV11-2,TRBJ2-2,few,.,CASSLVFTGELFF,TGTGCCAGCAGCTTAGTCTTCACCGGGGAGCTGTTTTTT
TRBV5-1,TRBJ2-6,.,.,CASSLEGSSGANVLTF,TGCGCCAGCAGCTTGGAAGGCAGCTCTGGGGCCAACGTCCTGACTTTC
TRBV12-3/TRBV12-4,TRBJ2-3,few,.,CASSFLNRELDTQYF,TGTGCCAGCAGTTTTTTGAACAGGGAATTAGATACGCAGTATTTT
TRBV5-6,TRBJ2-1,.,TRBD2,CASTQLAGGPSF,TGTGCCAGCACCCAACTAGCGGGGGGGCCGTCCTTC
TRBV20-1,TRBJ1-1,many,TRBD1,CSASHRGGGEAFF,TGCAGTGCTAGCCACAGGGGAGGGGGTGAAGCTTTCTTT